The rows below give T cell receptor beta chains drawn from one sample of a study of blood T cell repertoires in COVID-19. Only in-frame clones appear in the TCRdb table, and some are missing; sequencing was by immunoSEQ multiplex PCR. This table holds fewer than 500,000 clones, 70% to 90% found once. Sequenced input: PBMCs or T cells enriched from blood (not recorded which). The receptors originated from a man aged 25 to 40 who had recovered from COVID-19. The CDR3 runs from the conserved cysteine through the conserved F or W. D genes are given only for firm matches. Size values are once, few and many counts, or a class for expanded clones, and some rows have none.

D	size	V	J	CDR3	DNA
-	-	TRBV19	TRBJ1-4	CASSRHTQGNEKLFF	TGTGCCAGTAGTCGCCACACCCAGGGAAATGAAAAACTGTTTTTT
-	-	TRBV4-2	TRBJ2-2	CASSQALLGTGNTGELFF	TGTGCCAGCAGCCAAGCTTTGCTCGGCACAGGGAACACCGGGGAGCTGTTTTTT
-	-	TRBV3-1/TRBV3-2	TRBJ2-3	CASSLPPGRRPPQYF	TGTGCCAGCAGCCTCCCACCTGGGCGCCGCCCCCCGCAGTATTTT
-	-	TRBV6-5	TRBJ1-5	CASSYGGRNQPQHF	TGTGCCAGCAGTTACGGCGGCCGCAATCAGCCCCAGCATTTT
-	-	TRBV6-2/TRBV6-3	TRBJ2-7	CASSQLGGGAVYEQYF	TGTGCCAGCAGTCAGTTGGGTGGGGGCGCAGTCTACGAGCAGTACTTC
-	once	TRBV14	TRBJ1-5	CASSQGGGVSNQPQHF	TGTGCCAGCAGCCAAGGAGGGGGGGTTAGCAATCAGCCCCAGCATTTT
-	-	TRBV25-1	TRBJ1-1	CASSEFSGSEAFF	TGTGCCAGCAGTGAATTTTCGGGTTCAGAAGCTTTCTTT
-	-	TRBV5-1	TRBJ1-2	CASSLFGSTTSRSF	TGCGCCAGCAGCCTGTTTGGCAGTACGACAAGCAGAAGCTTC
TRBD1	-	TRBV6-5	TRBJ2-7	CASRGTGSYEQYF	TGTGCCAGCAGGGGGACAGGGTCCTACGAGCAGTACTTC
TRBD1	-	TRBV6-5	TRBJ2-1	CANKGAGNNEQFF	TGTGCCAACAAGGGGGCCGGAAACAATGAGCAGTTCTTC
TRBD1	-	TRBV19	TRBJ2-7	CASRTGGPSYEQYF	TGTGCCAGTAGGACAGGGGGCCCCTCCTACGAGCAGTACTTC
TRBD1	-	TRBV4-2	TRBJ2-2	CASRRNPGQGATGELFF	TGTGCCAGCAGAAGGAATCCGGGACAGGGTGCGACCGGGGAGCTGTTTTTT
-	few	TRBV6-5	TRBJ2-1	CASSQGWDNEQFF	TGTGCCAGCAGCCAGGGTTGGGACAATGAGCAGTTCTTC
TRBD1	-	TRBV6-6	TRBJ1-5	CASRGTANQPQHF	TGTGCCAGCAGGGGGACAGCGAATCAGCCCCAGCATTTT
-	-	TRBV6-1	TRBJ1-6	CASSTDYLNSPLHF	TGTGCCAGCAGTACCGACTACCTCAATTCACCCCTCCACTTT
-	once	TRBV10-1	TRBJ2-5	CASSESSRAETQYF	TGCGCCAGCAGTGAGTCTTCCAGGGCGGAGACCCAGTACTTC
TRBD1	-	TRBV6-1	TRBJ1-5	CASSEGDRNQPQHF	TGTGCCAGCAGTGAAGGGGACAGAAATCAGCCCCAGCATTTT
-	-	TRBV24-1	TRBJ2-1	CATSAGRVYNEQFF	TGTGCCACCAGTGCGGGCAGGGTATACAATGAGCAGTTCTTC
-	-	TRBV4-1	TRBJ2-7	CASSQESDFYEQYF	TGCGCCAGCAGCCAAGAATCAGATTTCTACGAGCAGTACTTC
TRBD2	-	TRBV18	TRBJ2-1	CASSRTSGVYNEQFF	TGTGCCAGCTCACGGACTAGCGGGGTGTACAATGAGCAGTTCTTC
TRBD1	once	TRBV7-2	TRBJ1-5	CASSPGRGHQPQHF	TGTGCCAGCAGCCCTGGCAGGGGGCATCAGCCCCAGCATTTT
TRBD2	-	TRBV9	TRBJ2-3	CASSPSGGAIDTQYF	TGTGCCAGCAGCCCAAGCGGGGGGGCAATAGATACGCAGTATTTT
TRBD2	-	TRBV4-2	TRBJ2-3	CASSQQTSGGALNTQYF	TGTGCCAGCAGCCAACAGACTAGCGGGGGGGCCTTGAATACGCAGTATTTT
TRBD2	-	TRBV30	TRBJ2-7	CAWSTAGGITYEQYF	TGTGCCTGGAGTACAGCGGGGGGAATAACCTACGAGCAGTACTTC
TRBD1	-	TRBV3-1/TRBV3-2	TRBJ2-5	CASSTGPGETQYF	TGTGCCAGCTCGACAGGGCCGGGAGAGACCCAGTACTTC
-	-	TRBV6-2/TRBV6-3	TRBJ1-2	CASIPRDSIYGYTF	TGTGCCAGCATCCCAAGGGACTCAATCTATGGCTACACCTTC
-	-	TRBV29-1	TRBJ1-2	CSASSGANYGYTF	TGCAGCGCTTCGTCAGGGGCCAATTATGGCTACACCTTC
-	-	TRBV19	TRBJ2-1	CASSITINEQFF	TGTGCCAGTAGTATAACAATCAATGAGCAGTTCTTC
-	-	TRBV30	TRBJ2-1	CAWNLRQRFNNEQFF	TGTGCCTGGAATCTTAGACAGAGATTCAACAATGAGCAGTTCTTC
-	-	TRBV7-9	TRBJ1-2	CASSRIDSFYGYTF	TGTGCCAGCAGTCGTATAGACAGTTTCTATGGCTACACCTTC
-	-	TRBV14	TRBJ1-2	CASSITDRRAGEGYTF	TGTGCCAGCAGCATAACCGACAGGAGAGCAGGGGAAGGCTACACCTTC
-	many	TRBV9	TRBJ2-1	CASSVDVTNEQFF	TGTGCCAGCAGCGTAGATGTGACTAATGAGCAGTTCTTC
TRBD1	-	TRBV4-3	TRBJ1-1	CASSQEDRSGTEAFF	TGCGCCAGCAGCCAAGAGGACAGGTCAGGCACTGAAGCTTTCTTT
TRBD2	-	TRBV7-6	TRBJ2-4	CASSSRAGSKNIQYF	TGTGCCAGCAGCTCCCGAGCGGGATCCAAAAACATTCAGTACTTC
-	-	TRBV4-3	TRBJ1-2	CASSQEGDRFYGYTF	TGCGCCAGCAGCCAAGAAGGAGACAGATTCTATGGCTACACCTTC
TRBD1	-	TRBV9	TRBJ1-2	CASSVRAKDRDGYTF	TGTGCCAGCAGCGTGAGGGCGAAGGACAGGGATGGCTACACCTTC
TRBD1	-	TRBV7-9	TRBJ1-1	CASSRDRAEAFF	TGTGCCAGCAGCAGAGACAGGGCTGAAGCTTTCTTT
-	once	TRBV18	TRBJ1-6	CASSLGGVSPLHF	TGTGCCAGCTCACTAGGAGGAGTTTCACCCCTCCACTTT
-	once	TRBV5-6	TRBJ1-3	CASSYNDSPGNTIYF	TGTGCCAGCAGCTACAACGACAGCCCTGGAAACACCATATATTTT
-	-	TRBV7-6	TRBJ1-5	CASSPNNNQPQHF	TGTGCCAGCAGCCCAAACAACAATCAGCCCCAGCATTTT
TRBD1	-	TRBV7-6	TRBJ2-1	CASAQQGQGLDEQFF	TGTGCCAGCGCCCAACAAGGACAGGGATTGGATGAGCAGTTCTTC
-	-	TRBV6-1	TRBJ1-5	CASSEFSLGAGQPQHF	TGTGCCAGCAGTGAATTCAGCTTGGGGGCAGGACAGCCCCAGCATTTT
-	-	TRBV18	TRBJ2-5	CASSPPIVGAETQYF	TGTGCCAGCTCACCACCGATTGTTGGGGCTGAGACCCAGTACTTC
TRBD1	-	TRBV19	TRBJ1-1	CASIMRQGGGTEAFF	TGTGCCAGTATCATGAGACAGGGGGGAGGAACTGAAGCTTTCTTT